This TCR beta chain was captured by sequencing in a study of CD8+ T cells in alopecia areata. Germline V gene data show CDR1 as SGHNT and CDR2 as YYREEE (reference sequence). The V segment lost 0 bases and the J segment 2 bases; nucleotides outside the gene matches: 4. This CDR3 has 16 residues. Alopecia areata patients gave lesional scalp punch biopsies and peripheral blood samples. To note about this clone: Its antigen is undetermined.

Study-level findings and limits: Resident alphabeta T cells of normal skin are also sequenced in scalp samples. Across lesional scalp, and particularly alopecia totalis/universalis, clonality surpassed that of normal scalp.

Sequencing used cDNA as its template, made by extracting RNA and reverse transcribing it. Here immunoSEQ multiplex PCR was the method, and the copy in TCRdb shows in-frame clones only, minus some. The profile covers about 12,000 clones, with around 50% appearing a single time and 10% to 15% taken by the ten largest. This rearrangement joins TRBV5-4 to TRBJ2-1; TRBD1 agrees at 8 bases. This sequence originates from a human donor with alopecia areata. The material sequenced was skin. CDR3: CASSLGQGITYNEQFF. CDR3 nucleotides: TGTGCCAGCAGCTTGGGACAGGGGATCACCTACAATGAGCAGTTCTTC.